This T cell receptor (beta chain) was obtained from a study of blood T cell repertoires in COVID-19. Per the study methods: Researchers report that nucleated cell counts were estimated from reference gene primer amplification. Repertoires were generated with immunoSEQ multiplex PCR, while TCRdb's copy carries only in-frame clones and drops some. V, J and clone size derive from that table, while D and trimming were established from the DNA sequence. The top ten hold roughly 3% of the sample, which has under 250,000 clones, 70% to 90% seen once. The V and J ends lost 1 base and 4 bases respectively, with 8 bases between them. Germline V gene data show CDR1 as SGHAT and CDR2 as FQNNGV. This CDR3 region has 13 residues.

The origin of this receptor is a young man with active or convalescent COVID-19. The chain links TRBV11-2 to TRBJ2-7; D is possibly TRBD1 (5 bases). The sample taken for sequencing was peripheral blood. Here the CDR3 DNA reads TGTGCCAGCAGCTTAGGATCAGGGTACGAGCAGTACTTC. Its protein is CASSLGSGYEQYF.